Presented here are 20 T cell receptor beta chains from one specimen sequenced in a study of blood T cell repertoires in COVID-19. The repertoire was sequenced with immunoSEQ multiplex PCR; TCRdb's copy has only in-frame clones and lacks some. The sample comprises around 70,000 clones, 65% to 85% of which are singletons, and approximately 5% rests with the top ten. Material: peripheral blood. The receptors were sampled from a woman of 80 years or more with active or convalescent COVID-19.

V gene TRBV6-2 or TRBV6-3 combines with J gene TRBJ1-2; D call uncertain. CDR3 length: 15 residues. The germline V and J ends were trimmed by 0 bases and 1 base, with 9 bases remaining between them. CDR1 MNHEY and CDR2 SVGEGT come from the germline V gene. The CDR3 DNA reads TGTGCCAGCAGTTACTCGTTTGCCAGTAACTATGGCTACACCTTC. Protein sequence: CASSYSFASNYGYTF.

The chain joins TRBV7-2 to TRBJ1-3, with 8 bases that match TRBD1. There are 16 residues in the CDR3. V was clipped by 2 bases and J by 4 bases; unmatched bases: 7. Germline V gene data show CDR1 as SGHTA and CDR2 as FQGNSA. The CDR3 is CASSLQGRGPGNTIYF. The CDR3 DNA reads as TGTGCCAGCAGCTTACAGGGCAGGGGGCCGGGAAACACCATATATTTT.

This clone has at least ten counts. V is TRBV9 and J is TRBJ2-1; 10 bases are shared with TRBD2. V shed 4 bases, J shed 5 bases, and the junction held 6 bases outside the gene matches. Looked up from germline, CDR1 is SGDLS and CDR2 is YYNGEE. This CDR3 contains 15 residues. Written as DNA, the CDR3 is TGTGCCAGCAGCCCGGGACTAGCGCCTAACAATGAGCAGTTCTTC. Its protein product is CASSPGLAPNNEQFF.

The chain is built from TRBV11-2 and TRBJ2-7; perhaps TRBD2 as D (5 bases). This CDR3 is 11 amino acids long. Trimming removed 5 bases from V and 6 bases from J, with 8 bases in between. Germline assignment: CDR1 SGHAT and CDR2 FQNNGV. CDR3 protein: CASSQTTEQYF. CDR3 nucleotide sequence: TGTGCCAGCAGCCAGACTACCGAGCAGTACTTC. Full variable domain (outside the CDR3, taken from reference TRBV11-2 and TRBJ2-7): EAGVAQSPRYKIIEKRQSVAFWCNPISGHATLYWYQQILGQGPKLLIQFQNNGVVDDSQLPKDRFSAERLKGVDSTLKIQPAKLEDSAVYLCASSQTTEQYFGPGTRLTVT.

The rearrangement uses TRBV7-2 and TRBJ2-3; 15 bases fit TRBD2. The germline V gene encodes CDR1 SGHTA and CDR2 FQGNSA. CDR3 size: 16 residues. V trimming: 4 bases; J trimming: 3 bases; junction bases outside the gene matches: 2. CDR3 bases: TGTGCCAGCAGCTCCGGGACTAGCGGGGGGACAGATACGCAGTATTTT. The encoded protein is CASSSGTSGGTDTQYF.

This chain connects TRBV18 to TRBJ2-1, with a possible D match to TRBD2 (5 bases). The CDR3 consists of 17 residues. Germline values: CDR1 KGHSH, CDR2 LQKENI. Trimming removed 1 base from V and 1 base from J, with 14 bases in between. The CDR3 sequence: CASSPRLALFSYNEQFF. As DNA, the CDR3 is TGTGCCAGCTCACCACGGCTAGCTCTCTTTTCCTACAATGAGCAGTTCTTC.

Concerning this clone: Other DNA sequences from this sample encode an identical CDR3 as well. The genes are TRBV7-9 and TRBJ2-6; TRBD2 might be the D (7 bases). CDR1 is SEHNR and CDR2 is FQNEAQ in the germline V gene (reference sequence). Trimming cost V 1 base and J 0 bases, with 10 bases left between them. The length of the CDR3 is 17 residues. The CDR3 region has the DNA TGTGCCAGCAGCTTAGGGGGAGGGGGCTCTGGGGCCAACGTCCTGACTTTC. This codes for CASSLGGGGSGANVLTF.

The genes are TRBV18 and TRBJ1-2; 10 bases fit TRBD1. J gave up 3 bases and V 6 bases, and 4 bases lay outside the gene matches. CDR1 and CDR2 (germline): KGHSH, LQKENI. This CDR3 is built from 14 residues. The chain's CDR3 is CASSSTGGDYGYTF. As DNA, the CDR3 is TGTGCCAGCTCTTCGACAGGGGGCGACTATGGCTACACCTTC.

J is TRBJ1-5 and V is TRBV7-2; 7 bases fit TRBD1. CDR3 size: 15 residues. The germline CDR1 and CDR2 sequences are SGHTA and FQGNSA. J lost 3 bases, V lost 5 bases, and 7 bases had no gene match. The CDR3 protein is CASSRGGGNNQPQHF. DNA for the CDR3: TGTGCCAGCAGCCGCGGAGGGGGCAACAATCAGCCCCAGCATTTT.

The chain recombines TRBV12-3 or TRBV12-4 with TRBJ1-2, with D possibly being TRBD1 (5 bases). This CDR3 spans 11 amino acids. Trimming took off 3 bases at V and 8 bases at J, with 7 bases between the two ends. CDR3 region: CASSFRQGYTF. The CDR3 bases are TGTGCCAGCAGTTTTCGACAGGGCTACACCTTC.

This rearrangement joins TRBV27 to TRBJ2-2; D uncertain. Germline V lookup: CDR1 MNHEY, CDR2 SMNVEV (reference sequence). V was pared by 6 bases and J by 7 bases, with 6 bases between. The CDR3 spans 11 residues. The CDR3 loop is CASRSNGELFF. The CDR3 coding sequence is TGTGCCAGCAGGTCCAACGGGGAGCTGTTTTTT.

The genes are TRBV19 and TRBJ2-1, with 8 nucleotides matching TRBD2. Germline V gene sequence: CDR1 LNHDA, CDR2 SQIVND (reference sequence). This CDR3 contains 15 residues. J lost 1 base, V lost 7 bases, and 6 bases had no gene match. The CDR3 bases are TGTGCCAGTACAAGCGGGAGTGAATCCTACAATGAGCAGTTCTTC. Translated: CASTSGSESYNEQFF. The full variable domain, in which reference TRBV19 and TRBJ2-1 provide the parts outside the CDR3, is DGGITQSPKYLFRKEGQNVTLSCEQNLNHDAMYWYRQDPGQGLRLIYYSQIVNDFQKGDIAEGYSVSREKKESFPLTVTSAQKNPTAFYLCASTSGSESYNEQFFGPGTRLTVL.

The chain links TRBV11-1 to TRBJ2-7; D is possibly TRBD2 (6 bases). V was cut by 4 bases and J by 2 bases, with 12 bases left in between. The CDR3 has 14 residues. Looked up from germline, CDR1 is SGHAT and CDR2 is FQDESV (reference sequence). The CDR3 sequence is CASSWRGNTYEQYF. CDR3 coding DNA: TGTGCCAGCAGCTGGAGGGGAAACACCTACGAGCAGTACTTC. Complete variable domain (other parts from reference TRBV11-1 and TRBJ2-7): EAEVAQSPRYKITEKSQAVAFWCDPISGHATLYWYRQILGQGPELLVQFQDESVVDDSQLPKDRFSAERLKGVDSTLKIQPAELGDSAMYLCASSWRGNTYEQYFGPGTRLTVT.

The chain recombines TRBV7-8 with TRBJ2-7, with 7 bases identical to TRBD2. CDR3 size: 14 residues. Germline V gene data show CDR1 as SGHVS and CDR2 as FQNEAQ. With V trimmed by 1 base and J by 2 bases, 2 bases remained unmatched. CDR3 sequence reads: CASSLGGSTYEQYF. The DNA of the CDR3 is TGTGCCAGCAGCTTAGGCGGGAGTACCTACGAGCAGTACTTC. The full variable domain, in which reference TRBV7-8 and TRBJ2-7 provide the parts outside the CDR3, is GAGVSQSPRYKVAKRGQDVALRCDPISGHVSLFWYQQALGQGPEFLTYFQNEAQLDKSGLPSDRFFAERPEGSVSTLKIQRTQQEDSAVYLCASSLGGSTYEQYFGPGTRLTVT.

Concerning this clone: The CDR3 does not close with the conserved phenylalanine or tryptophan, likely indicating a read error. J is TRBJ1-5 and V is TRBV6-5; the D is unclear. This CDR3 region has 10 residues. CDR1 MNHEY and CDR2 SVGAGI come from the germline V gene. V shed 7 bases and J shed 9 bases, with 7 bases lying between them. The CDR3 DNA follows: TGTGCCAGCACCCCGAGGCCCCAGCATCTT. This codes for CASTPRPQHL.

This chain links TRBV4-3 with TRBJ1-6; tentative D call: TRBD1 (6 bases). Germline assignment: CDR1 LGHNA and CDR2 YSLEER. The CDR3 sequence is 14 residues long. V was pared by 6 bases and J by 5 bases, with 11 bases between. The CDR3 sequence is CASRPGHDNSPLHF. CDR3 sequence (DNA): TGCGCCAGCAGACCGGGACATGATAATTCACCCCTCCACTTT.

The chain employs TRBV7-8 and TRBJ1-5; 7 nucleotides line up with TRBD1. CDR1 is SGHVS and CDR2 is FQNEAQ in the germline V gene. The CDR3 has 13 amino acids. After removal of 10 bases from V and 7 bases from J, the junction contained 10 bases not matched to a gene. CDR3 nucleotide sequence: TGTGCCACCTCGACAGGGTTAGAACAGCCCCAGCATTTT. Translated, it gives CATSTGLEQPQHF.

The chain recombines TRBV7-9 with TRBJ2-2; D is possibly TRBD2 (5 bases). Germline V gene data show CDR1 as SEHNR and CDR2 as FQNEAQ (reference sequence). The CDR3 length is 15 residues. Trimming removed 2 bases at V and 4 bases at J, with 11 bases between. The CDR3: CASSLSRTVTGELFF. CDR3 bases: TGTGCCAGCAGCTTATCTCGGACTGTCACCGGGGAGCTGTTTTTT.

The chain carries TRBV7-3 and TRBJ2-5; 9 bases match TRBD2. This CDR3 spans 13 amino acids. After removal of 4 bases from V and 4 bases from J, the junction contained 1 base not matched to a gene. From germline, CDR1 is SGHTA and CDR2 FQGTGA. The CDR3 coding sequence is TGTGCCAGCAGCTCGACTAGCGGAGAGACCCAGTACTTC. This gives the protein CASSSTSGETQYF.

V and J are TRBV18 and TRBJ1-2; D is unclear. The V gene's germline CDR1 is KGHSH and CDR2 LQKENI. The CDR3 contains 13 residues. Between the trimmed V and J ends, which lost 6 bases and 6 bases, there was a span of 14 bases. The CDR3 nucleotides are TGTGCCAGCTCGCAGACTGCTTGGAATGGCTACACCTTC. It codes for CASSQTAWNGYTF. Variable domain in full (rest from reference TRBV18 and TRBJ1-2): NAGVMQNPRHLVRRRGQEARLRCSPMKGHSHVYWYRQLPEEGLKFMVYLQKENIIDESGMPKERFSAEFPKEGPSILRIQQVVRGDSAAYFCASSQTAWNGYTFGSGTRLTVV.